One and the same sample provided the 22 T cell receptor beta chains below, sequenced in a study of T cells expressing NK-cell markers. TCRdb re-called the 5' RACE reads; one entry per CDR3 protein, DNA not given. The repertoire table contains tens of thousands of distinct CDR3 sequences. Sequencing input: blood T cells: a sorted CD56 or NKG2C T cell subset, CD4+ or CD8+ T cells, or bulk PBMC T cells (not recorded which). These receptors all come from a woman between 18 and 70 years old in good health.

Here the CDR3 reads CASSVSSGSSIEQFF. This chain links TRBV9 with TRBJ2-1; as DNA is missing, the TRBD2 call by TCRdb cannot be tested. CDR1 is SGDLS, CDR2 YYNGEE, per germline. The length of the CDR3 is 15 residues.

This chain uses TRBV5-1 with TRBJ2-2; the TCRdb D gene call, TRBD1, has no DNA to confirm it. This CDR3 is built from 18 residues. CDR1 SGHRS and CDR2 YFSETQ come from the germline V gene. CDR3 residues: CASSRTVKKEANTGELFF.

This rearrangement joins TRBV7-8 to TRBJ2-2; no DNA is available, so the TRBD1 call from TCRdb remains unchecked. Germline CDR1 and CDR2: SGHVS and FQNEAQ. The CDR3 length is 14 residues. The CDR3 protein is CASSWGRGGGELFF.

J is TRBJ2-5 and V is TRBV2; as DNA is missing, the TRBD1 call by TCRdb cannot be tested. This CDR3 region has 15 residues. In germline, CDR1 is SNHLY, CDR2 FYNNEI. CDR3 sequence: CASSDRDRAWETQYF.

The rearrangement uses TRBV5-4 and TRBJ2-3; TCRdb reports TRBD2, a call that lacks DNA to check it against. Per the germline V gene, CDR1 is SGHNT and CDR2 is YYREEE (reference sequence). The CDR3 runs 14 residues. CDR3 amino acids: CASSLEGSRDTQYF. The variable domain in full, with the rest retrieved from reference TRBV5-4 and TRBJ2-3, is ETGVTQSPTHLIKTRGQQVTLRCSSQSGHNTVSWYQQALGQGPQFIFQYYREEENGRGNFPPRFSGLQFPNYSSELNVNALELDDSALYLCASSLEGSRDTQYFGPGTRLTVL.

This chain connects TRBV4-1 to TRBJ2-1; TCRdb lists TRBD2, though no DNA is available to test this call. CDR1 and CDR2 from the germline V gene are MGHRA and YSYEKL. The CDR3 has 16 amino acids. CDR3 region: CASRAPGLAGGNEQFF.

The CDR3 here is CSARDSGQVHEQYF. The V gene is TRBV20-1, the J gene TRBJ2-7. The CDR3 extends over 14 amino acids. Germline CDR1 reads DFQATT; CDR2 reads SNEGSKA (reference sequence).

The chain has TRBV20-1 and TRBJ2-1; TCRdb selects TRBD2, and the lack of DNA leaves this call unchecked. Germline values: CDR1 DFQATT, CDR2 SNEGSKA (reference sequence). This CDR3 contains 14 residues. The CDR3 spells CSAVDSSSYNEQFF.

The chain combines TRBV29-1 with TRBJ2-7; without DNA, the TCRdb call of TRBD1 cannot be checked. The CDR3 has 15 residues. Germline V CDR1 and CDR2: SQVTM, ANQGSEA. CDR3 in amino acids: CSVEWGWGTGYEQYF.

The CDR3 loop is CASSLGTSGHNEQFF. J is TRBJ2-1 and V is TRBV4-2; the D gene TCRdb calls, TRBD2, cannot be checked with no DNA. This CDR3 has 15 residues. Looked up from germline, CDR1 is LGHNA and CDR2 is YNFKEQ.

V gene TRBV11-2 combines with J gene TRBJ1-5. The germline gives CDR1 SGHAT, CDR2 FQNNGV. The CDR3 spans 13 residues. CDR3 amino acids: CASSLLVNQPQHF.

The chain has TRBV2 and TRBJ2-7. This CDR3 has 16 residues. CDR1 is SNHLY, CDR2 FYNNEI, per germline. The CDR3 protein is CASSDFPGGDFYEQYF.

The chain has TRBV7-9 and TRBJ2-2; the D gene TCRdb calls, TRBD1, cannot be checked with no DNA. The germline CDR1 and CDR2 sequences are SEHNR and FQNEAQ (reference sequence). This CDR3 region has 16 residues. This CDR3 reads CASSRPQGKNTGELFF.

The chain uses TRBV4-1 and TRBJ2-3; TCRdb's D gene call, TRBD1, goes unchecked for lack of DNA. The CDR3 runs 15 residues. The germline V gene encodes CDR1 MGHRA and CDR2 YSYEKL. The CDR3 protein is CASSQMGVSTDTQYF.

The chain joins TRBV25-1 to TRBJ1-1. Looked up from germline, CDR1 is MGHDK and CDR2 is SYGVNS. This CDR3 contains 14 residues. The CDR3 spells CASSEFDGTTEAFF.

The chain couples TRBV5-1 to TRBJ2-6. CDR1 SGHRS and CDR2 YFSETQ come from the germline V gene. The CDR3 runs to 16 residues. CDR3 sequence: CASSLGLVSGANVLTF.

This sequence joins TRBV6-5 and TRBJ1-1; the D call of TRBD1 rests on TCRdb alone, since no DNA is present to check it. From germline, CDR1 is MNHEY and CDR2 SVGAGI. The CDR3 is 16 residues long. This CDR3 is CASSYPGGNSYTEAFF.

The chain recombines TRBV5-5 with TRBJ2-1; the D gene TCRdb calls, TRBD2, cannot be checked with no DNA. The CDR3 extends over 12 amino acids. Germline loops: CDR1 SGHKS, CDR2 YYEKEE (reference sequence). The CDR3 loop reads CASSALAWEQFF.

V gene TRBV7-9 combines with J gene TRBJ1-3; TCRdb calls TRBD1, which cannot be checked without DNA. Per the germline V gene, CDR1 is SEHNR and CDR2 is FQNEAQ (reference sequence). This CDR3 contains 16 residues. The CDR3 region is CASSLATRDGRNTIYF. The variable domain in full, completed from reference TRBV7-9 and TRBJ1-3, reads DTGVSQNPRHKITKRGQNVTFRCDPISEHNRLYWYRQTLGQGPEFLTYFQNEAQLEKSRLLSDRFSAERPKGSFSTLEIQRTEQGDSAMYLCASSLATRDGRNTIYFGEGSWLTVV.

The chain links TRBV7-9 to TRBJ2-7; TCRdb names TRBD1, which stays unverified in the absence of DNA. Germline V gene data show CDR1 as SEHNR and CDR2 as FQNEAQ (reference sequence). The CDR3 has 17 amino acids. CDR3 amino acids: CASSFAPREISSYEQYF.

This rearrangement joins TRBV10-3 to TRBJ2-5; TCRdb reports TRBD2, a call that lacks DNA to check it against. CDR1 and CDR2 from the germline V gene are ENHRY and SYGVKD. The length of the CDR3 is 18 residues. CDR3 sequence reads: CAISELAAGGPPQETQYF.

The rearrangement uses TRBV7-9 and TRBJ2-1; TCRdb gives TRBD1 as the D gene, but with no DNA this cannot be confirmed. The CDR3 is 13 amino acids. CDR1 and CDR2 (germline): SEHNR, FQNEAQ (reference sequence). The CDR3 here is CASRGDDYNEQFF.